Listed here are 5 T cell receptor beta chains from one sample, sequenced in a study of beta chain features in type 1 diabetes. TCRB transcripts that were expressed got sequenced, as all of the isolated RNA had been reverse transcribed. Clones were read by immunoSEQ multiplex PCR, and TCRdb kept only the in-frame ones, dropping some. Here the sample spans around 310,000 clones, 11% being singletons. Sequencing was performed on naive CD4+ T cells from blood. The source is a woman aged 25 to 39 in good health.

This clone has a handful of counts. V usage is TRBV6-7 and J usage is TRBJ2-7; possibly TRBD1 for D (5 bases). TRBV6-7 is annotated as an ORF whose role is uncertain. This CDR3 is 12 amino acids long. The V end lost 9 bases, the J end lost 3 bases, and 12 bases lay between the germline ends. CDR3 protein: CARRSDSYEQYF. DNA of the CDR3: TGTGCCAGAAGGAGTGACAGCTACGAGCAGTACTTC.

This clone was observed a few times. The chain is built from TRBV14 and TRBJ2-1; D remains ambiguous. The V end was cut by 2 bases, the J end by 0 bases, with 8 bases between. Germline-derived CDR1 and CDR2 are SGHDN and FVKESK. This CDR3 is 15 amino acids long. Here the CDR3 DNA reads TGTGCCAGCAGCCAACGACGGAGCTCCTACAATGAGCAGTTCTTC. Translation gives CASSQRRSSYNEQFF.

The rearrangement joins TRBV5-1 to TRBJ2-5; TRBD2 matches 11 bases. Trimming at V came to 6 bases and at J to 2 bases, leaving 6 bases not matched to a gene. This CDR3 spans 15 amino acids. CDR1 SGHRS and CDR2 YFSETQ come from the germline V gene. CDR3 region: CASNFGTSGQETQYF. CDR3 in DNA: TGCGCCAGCAATTTCGGGACTAGCGGACAAGAGACCCAGTACTTC.

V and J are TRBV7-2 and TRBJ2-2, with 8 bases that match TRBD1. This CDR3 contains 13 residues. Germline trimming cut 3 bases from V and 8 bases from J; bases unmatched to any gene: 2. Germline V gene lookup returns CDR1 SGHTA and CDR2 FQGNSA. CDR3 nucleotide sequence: TGTGCCAGCAGCTTGACAGGGGAAGGGGAGCTGTTTTTT. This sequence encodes CASSLTGEGELFF.

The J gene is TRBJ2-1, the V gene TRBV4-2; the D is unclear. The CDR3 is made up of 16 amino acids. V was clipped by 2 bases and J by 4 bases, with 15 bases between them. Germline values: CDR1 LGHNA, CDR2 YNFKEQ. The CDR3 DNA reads TGTGCCAGCAGCCAACCCGACACGATCGTTTACAATGAGCAGTTCTTC. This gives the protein CASSQPDTIVYNEQFF.